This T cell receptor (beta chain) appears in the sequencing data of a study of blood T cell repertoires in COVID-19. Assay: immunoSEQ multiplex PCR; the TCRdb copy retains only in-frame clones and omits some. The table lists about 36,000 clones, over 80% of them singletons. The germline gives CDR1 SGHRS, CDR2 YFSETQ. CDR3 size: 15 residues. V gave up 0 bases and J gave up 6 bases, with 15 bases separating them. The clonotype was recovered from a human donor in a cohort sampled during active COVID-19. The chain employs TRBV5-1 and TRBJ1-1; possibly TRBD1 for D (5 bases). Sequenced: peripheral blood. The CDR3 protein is CASSLGVRENAEAFF. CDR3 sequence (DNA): TGCGCCAGCAGCTTGGGGGTCAGGGAAAACGCTGAAGCTTTCTTT.